What follows is one TCR beta chain and its context. This sample stems from a study of blood T cell repertoires in COVID-19. Study context: Some COVID-19 samples were acute and others convalescent; all came from the United States, Italy and Spain. The cDNA or gDNA used as material had been derived from T cells, B-cell-depleted T cells, or PBMCs.

In the source study's methods: It was from reference gene primer amplification that nucleated cell counts were estimated. TCRdb's copy holds only in-frame clones and misses some; the assay was immunoSEQ multiplex PCR. V and J calls and clone size are those listed in that table; D and trimming were worked out from the DNA. The sample yields over 90,000 clones, roughly 87% seen once. Sequenced: peripheral blood. The TCR originated in a human donor in a cohort sampled during active COVID-19.

The CDR3 DNA sequence: TGTGCCAGCAGCGAACAGGTCACGAACACTGAAGCTTTCTTT. Its protein product is CASSEQVTNTEAFF. This chain links TRBV9 with TRBJ1-1, with a possible D match to TRBD1 (5 bases). Germline V gene sequence: CDR1 SGDLS, CDR2 YYNGEE. V was trimmed by 3 bases and J by 1 base, leaving 10 bases between them. The CDR3 is made up of 14 amino acids. The variable domain in full, completed from reference TRBV9 and TRBJ1-1, reads DSGVTQTPKHLITATGQRVTLRCSPRSGDLSVYWYQQSLDQGLQFLIQYYNGEERAKGNILERFSAQQFPDLHSELNLSSLELGDSALYFCASSEQVTNTEAFFGQGTRLTVV.